Listed here are 21 T cell receptor beta chains from one sample, sequenced in a study of blood T cells in healthy people across ages. Next came a second PCR, run for about 7 to 12 cycles, which used a sample-barcoded 5' primer along with a J-beta primer mix. TCRdb reprocessed the 5' RACE reads with MiXCR, giving one entry per CDR3 protein. Altogether 1.5 million to 1.9 million distinct CDR3 sequences are present, approximately 42% being singletons, with the ten largest covering under 5%. The sequenced sample was blood. Receptors were obtained from a young woman in good health.

The chain uses TRBV4-1 and TRBJ1-1, with 8 bases lining up with TRBD1. This CDR3 region has 15 residues. Trimming cost V 2 bases and J 1 base; bases outside gene matches: 3. Germline V gene sequence: CDR1 MGHRA, CDR2 YSYEKL. The CDR3 DNA is TGCGCCAGCAGCCAATACGGACAGGGGAACACTGAAGCTTTCTTT. The encoded protein is CASSQYGQGNTEAFF.

V and J are TRBV2 and TRBJ2-1, with a tentative D call TRBD2 (5 bases). The germline gives CDR1 SNHLY, CDR2 FYNNEI. The V gene lost 3 bases and the J gene lost 1 base, with 13 bases spanning the gap. This CDR3 is 16 amino acids long. CDR3 protein: CASSDPLVASYNEQFF. As DNA, the CDR3 is TGTGCCAGCAGTGATCCACTAGTGGCTTCCTACAATGAGCAGTTCTTC.

This clonotype has a single count. V is TRBV7-9 and J is TRBJ2-1, with TRBD2 matching 12 bases. Germline V lookup: CDR1 SEHNR, CDR2 FQNEAQ (reference sequence). Trimming cost V 4 bases and J 9 bases; bases outside gene matches: 10. The CDR3 loop spans 16 amino acids. In nucleotides, the CDR3 is TGTGCCAGCAGCTCAAGACTAGCGGGAGAGTCGGCTGAGCAGTTCTTC. It specifies CASSSRLAGESAEQFF.

This clonotype was seen a few times. V usage is TRBV4-1 and J usage is TRBJ1-2; D perhaps matches TRBD1 (5 bases). The CDR3 spans 15 residues. The V gene lost 2 bases and the J gene lost 3 bases, with 13 bases spanning the gap. CDR1 is MGHRA, CDR2 YSYEKL, per germline. CDR3 region: CASSQIPDSDYGYTF. The CDR3 DNA sequence: TGCGCCAGCAGCCAAATACCCGACAGCGACTATGGCTACACCTTC.

This clonotype was seen once. The chain combines TRBV5-1 with TRBJ2-1; D gene unclear. The CDR3 sequence is 16 residues long. CDR1 is SGHRS and CDR2 is YFSETQ in the germline V gene. Trimming took 4 bases from V and 5 from J, leaving 19 bases between them. CDR3 region: CASSLLYGRWDNEQFF. CDR3 DNA: TGCGCCAGCAGCCTCCTCTACGGACGGTGGGACAATGAGCAGTTCTTC.

This chain's CDR3 is CASSQEFIHTTEAFF. CDR3 bases: TGTGCCAGCAGCCAAGAATTTATCCACACCACTGAAGCTTTCTTT. J is TRBJ1-1 and V is TRBV3-1; no clear D. V was clipped by 0 bases and J by 4 bases, with 12 bases between them. The CDR3 spans 15 residues. Germline loops: CDR1 LGHDT, CDR2 YNNKEL (reference sequence).

This clonotype has more than one count but fewer than ten. The V call is TRBV9, the J call TRBJ2-1, with D possibly matching TRBD2 (6 bases). Per germline, CDR1 SGDLS and CDR2 YYNGEE. Between the trimmed V and J ends, which lost 3 bases and 5 bases, there was a span of 18 bases. This CDR3 is built from 16 residues. The CDR3 sequence: CASSAFSGLLNNEQFF. The CDR3, as DNA: TGTGCCAGCAGCGCCTTTTCGGGACTGCTAAACAATGAGCAGTTCTTC.

V gene TRBV7-2 combines with J gene TRBJ2-1, with 7 bases lining up with TRBD2. CDR3 length: 15 amino acids. CDR1 and CDR2 from the germline V gene are SGHTA and FQGNSA. With V trimmed by 6 bases and J by 6 bases, 11 bases remained unmatched. The CDR3 sequence is CASRRRGSGVNEQFF. Written as DNA, the CDR3 is TGTGCCAGCAGACGGCGGGGGTCTGGGGTCAATGAGCAGTTCTTC.

In its sample, this clonotype was seen a few times. The rearrangement links TRBV11-2 to TRBJ2-7, with D perhaps being TRBD1 or TRBD2 (5 bases each). The germline V gene encodes CDR1 SGHAT and CDR2 FQNNGV. Trimming took off 5 bases at V and 2 bases at J, with 13 bases between the two ends. This CDR3 spans 14 amino acids. CDR3 in DNA: TGTGCCAGCAGCGGGAGACAGTTTCCCTACGAGCAGTACTTC. This encodes CASSGRQFPYEQYF.

This rearrangement joins TRBV29-1 to TRBJ1-2; maybe TRBD1 (6 bases). V gave up 5 bases and J gave up 5 bases, with 15 bases separating them. CDR1 SQVTM and CDR2 ANQGSEA come from the germline V gene. The CDR3 contains 13 residues. The DNA of the CDR3 is TGCAGCGTTTTAGACAGGACTCAGTATGGCTACACCTTC. Translating gives CSVLDRTQYGYTF.

The chain carries TRBV12-3 or TRBV12-4 and TRBJ1-6, with 8 bases matching TRBD1. Trimming took 4 bases from V and 7 from J; bases not matched to a gene: 6. This CDR3 region has 15 residues. The DNA for the CDR3 is TGTGCCAGCAGTTCCCGGACAGGGAACAATTCACCCCTCCACTTT. Amino acid sequence: CASSSRTGNNSPLHF.

This clonotype was picked up a small number of times. The gene calls are TRBV18 and TRBJ2-5; maybe TRBD1 (5 bases). CDR3 size: 15 residues. Germline V gene sequence: CDR1 KGHSH, CDR2 LQKENI. Between the trimmed V and J ends, which lost 0 bases and 0 bases, there was a span of 8 bases. CDR3 nucleotide sequence: TGTGCCAGCTCACCACCGACAGCGTACCAAGAGACCCAGTACTTC. It yields the protein CASSPPTAYQETQYF.

This clonotype was observed a few times. The chain carries TRBV3-1 and TRBJ2-1; tentatively, D is TRBD1 or TRBD2 (5 bases each). The V gene's germline CDR1 is LGHDT and CDR2 YNNKEL (reference sequence). Trimming pared 0 bases from V and 5 bases from J, leaving 11 bases between. The CDR3 length is 15 residues. The CDR3 region has the DNA TGTGCCAGCAGCCAAGACCCGGGACGACACAATGAGCAGTTCTTC. Its protein is CASSQDPGRHNEQFF.

J is TRBJ1-4 and V is TRBV7-6, with 9 nucleotides matching TRBD1. This CDR3 has 13 residues. Germline trimming cut 7 bases from V and 7 bases from J; bases unmatched to any gene: 4. Germline V gene lookup returns CDR1 SGHVS and CDR2 FNYEAQ. The CDR3 reads CASTGTGPEKLFF. For the CDR3, the DNA is TGTGCCAGCACCGGGACAGGGCCTGAAAAACTGTTTTTT. Combining the CDR3 with reference TRBV7-6 and TRBJ1-4 gives the whole variable domain GAGVSQSPRYKVTKRGQDVALRCDPISGHVSLYWYRQALGQGPEFLTYFNYEAQQDKSGLPNDRFSAERPEGSISTLTIQRTEQRDSAMYRCASTGTGPEKLFFGSGTQLSVL.

This chain connects TRBV15 to TRBJ2-3; TRBD2 might be the D (6 bases). Trimming took off 0 bases at V and 0 bases at J, with 7 bases between the two ends. Germline CDR1 LNHNV, CDR2 YYDKDF (reference sequence). This CDR3 comprises 15 residues. The CDR3 sequence: CATSRERDSTDTQYF. The DNA of the CDR3 is TGTGCCACCAGCAGAGAGCGGGATAGCACAGATACGCAGTATTTT. Drawing the rest from reference TRBV15 and TRBJ2-3, the complete variable domain is DAMVIQNPRYQVTQFGKPVTLSCSQTLNHNVMYWYQQKSSQAPKLLFHYYDKDFNNEADTPDNFQSRRPNTSFCFLDIRSPGLGDTAMYLCATSRERDSTDTQYFGPGTRLTVL.

This clonotype was observed a few times. The chain has TRBV12-3 or TRBV12-4 and TRBJ2-7; maybe TRBD2 (5 bases). The germline V and J ends were trimmed by 7 bases and 2 bases, with 15 bases remaining between them. There are 14 residues in the CDR3. The CDR3 region has the DNA TGTGCCAGCAAGAGGGCCTCCCATCCCTACGAGCAGTACTTC. Protein sequence: CASKRASHPYEQYF.

V gene TRBV4-2 combines with J gene TRBJ2-7; tentative D call: TRBD2 (5 bases). V was clipped by 0 bases and J by 0 bases, with 18 bases between them. The germline CDR1 and CDR2 sequences are LGHNA and YNFKEQ. The CDR3 runs to 18 residues. The CDR3 DNA reads as TGTGCCAGCAGCCAAGATTCGATAAGGACTCAACTCTCCTACGAGCAGTACTTC. It encodes CASSQDSIRTQLSYEQYF.

The CDR3 is CSARKLGLAQQETQYF. The CDR3 DNA follows: TGCAGTGCTCGAAAGCTGGGACTAGCGCAACAAGAGACCCAGTACTTC. The chain couples TRBV20-1 to TRBJ2-5; 10 bases are a match to TRBD2. Germline V lookup: CDR1 DFQATT, CDR2 SNEGSKA (reference sequence). With V trimmed by 5 bases and J by 2 bases, 11 bases remained unmatched. The CDR3 spans 16 residues.

The chain recombines TRBV14 with TRBJ2-1, with D maybe TRBD2 (5 bases). The CDR3 spans 15 residues. The V gene lost 3 bases and the J gene lost 2 bases, with 11 bases spanning the gap. Germline CDR1 SGHDN, CDR2 FVKESK. The CDR3 DNA follows: TGTGCCAGCAGCCACCCGACGAGGGCCTACAATGAGCAGTTCTTC. Translation gives CASSHPTRAYNEQFF.

V gene TRBV29-1 combines with J gene TRBJ2-2, with D possibly being TRBD1 (5 bases). Deletions cut 0 bases from V and 3 bases from J, with 11 bases between. The CDR3 runs to 15 residues. Germline V lookup: CDR1 SQVTM, CDR2 ANQGSEA. This CDR3 is CSVEELKGHTGELFF. The CDR3 coding sequence is TGCAGCGTTGAAGAGCTAAAGGGGCACACCGGGGAGCTGTTTTTT.

The chain uses TRBV4-3 and TRBJ2-3; a possible D gene is TRBD2 (6 bases). The CDR3 is made up of 17 amino acids. The V gene's germline CDR1 is LGHNA and CDR2 YSLEER. Between the trimmed V and J ends, which lost 1 base and 11 bases, there was a span of 25 bases. CDR3 coding DNA: TGCGCCAGCAGCCAAGCCGCGGTTAGCGGCAGGAGGACTTGGCAGTATTTT. Protein: CASSQAAVSGRRTWQYF.